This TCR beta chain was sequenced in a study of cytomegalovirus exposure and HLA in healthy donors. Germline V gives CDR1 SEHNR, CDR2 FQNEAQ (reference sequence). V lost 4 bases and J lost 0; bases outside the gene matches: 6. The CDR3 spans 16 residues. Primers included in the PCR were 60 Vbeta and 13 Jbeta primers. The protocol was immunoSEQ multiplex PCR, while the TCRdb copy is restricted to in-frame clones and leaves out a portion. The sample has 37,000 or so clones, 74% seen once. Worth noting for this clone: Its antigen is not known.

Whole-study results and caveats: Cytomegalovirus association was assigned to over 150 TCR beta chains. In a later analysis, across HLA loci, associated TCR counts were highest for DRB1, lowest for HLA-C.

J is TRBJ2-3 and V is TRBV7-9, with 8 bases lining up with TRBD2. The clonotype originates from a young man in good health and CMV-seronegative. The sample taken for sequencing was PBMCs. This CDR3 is CASSSLAGGSTDTQYF. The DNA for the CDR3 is TGTGCCAGCAGCTCATTGGCGGGAGGCAGCACAGATACGCAGTATTTT.